What follows describes a single T cell receptor beta chain. These data are taken from a study of control samples from healthy donors and cancer patients. Germline lookup yields CDR1 MNHEY and CDR2 SVGAGI. CDR3 size: 13 residues. Trimming pared 7 bases from V and 0 bases from J, leaving 9 bases between. TCRdb's table, derived via immunoSEQ multiplex PCR, lists solely in-frame clones and lacks some. The sample gives tens of thousands of clones, around 89% of which show up once; around 15% is in the top ten. This sequence joins TRBV6-5 and TRBJ1-2; D is undetermined. The sample consisted of blood. The receptor was isolated from a woman between 65 and 79 years old in good health. CDR3 sequence: CASKSATNYGYTF. The CDR3 DNA reads TGTGCCAGCAAGTCGGCCACTAACTATGGCTACACCTTC.